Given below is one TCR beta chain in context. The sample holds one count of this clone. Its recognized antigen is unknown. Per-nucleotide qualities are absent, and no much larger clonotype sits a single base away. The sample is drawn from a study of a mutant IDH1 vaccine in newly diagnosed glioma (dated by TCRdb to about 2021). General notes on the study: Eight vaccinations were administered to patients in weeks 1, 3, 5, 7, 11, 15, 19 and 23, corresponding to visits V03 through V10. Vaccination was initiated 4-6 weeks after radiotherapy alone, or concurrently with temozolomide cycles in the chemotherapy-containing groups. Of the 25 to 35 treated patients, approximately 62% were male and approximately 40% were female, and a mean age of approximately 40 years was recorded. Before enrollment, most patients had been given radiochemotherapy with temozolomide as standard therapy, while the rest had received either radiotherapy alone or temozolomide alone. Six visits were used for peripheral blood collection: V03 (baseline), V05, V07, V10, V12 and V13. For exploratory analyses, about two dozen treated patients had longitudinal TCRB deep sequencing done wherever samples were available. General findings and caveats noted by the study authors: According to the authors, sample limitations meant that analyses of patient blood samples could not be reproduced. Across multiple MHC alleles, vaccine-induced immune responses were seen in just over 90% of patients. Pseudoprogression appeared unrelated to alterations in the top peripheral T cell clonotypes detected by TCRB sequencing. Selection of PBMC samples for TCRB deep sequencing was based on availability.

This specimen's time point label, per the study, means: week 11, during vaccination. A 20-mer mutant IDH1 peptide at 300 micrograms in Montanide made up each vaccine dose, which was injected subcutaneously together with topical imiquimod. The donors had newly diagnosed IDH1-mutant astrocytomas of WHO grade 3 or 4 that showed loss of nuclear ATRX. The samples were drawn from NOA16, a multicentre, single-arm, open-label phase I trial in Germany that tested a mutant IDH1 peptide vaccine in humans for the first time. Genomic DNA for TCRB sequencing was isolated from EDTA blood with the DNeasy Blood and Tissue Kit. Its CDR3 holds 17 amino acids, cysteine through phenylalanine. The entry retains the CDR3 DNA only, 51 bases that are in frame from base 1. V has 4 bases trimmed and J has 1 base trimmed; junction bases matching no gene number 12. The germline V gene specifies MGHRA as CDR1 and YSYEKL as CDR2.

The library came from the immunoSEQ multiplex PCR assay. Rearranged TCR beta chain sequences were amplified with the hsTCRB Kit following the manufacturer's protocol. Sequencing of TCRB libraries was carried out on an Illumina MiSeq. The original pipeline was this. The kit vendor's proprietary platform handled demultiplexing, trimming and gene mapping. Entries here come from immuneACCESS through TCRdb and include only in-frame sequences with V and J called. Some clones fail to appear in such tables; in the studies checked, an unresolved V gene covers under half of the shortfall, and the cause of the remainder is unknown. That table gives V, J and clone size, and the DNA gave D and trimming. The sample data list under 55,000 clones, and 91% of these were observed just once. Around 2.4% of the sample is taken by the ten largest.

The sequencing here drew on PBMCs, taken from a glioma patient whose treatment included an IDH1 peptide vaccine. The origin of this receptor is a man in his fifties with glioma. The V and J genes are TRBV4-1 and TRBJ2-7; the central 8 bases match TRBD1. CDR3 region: CASSPHPADRVSYEQYF. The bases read TGCGCCAGCAGCCCACACCCGGCGGACAGGGTATCCTACGAGCAGTACTTC.